A single sample gave rise to the 20 T cell receptor beta chains below, sequenced in a study of blood T cell repertoires in COVID-19 (dated by TCRdb to the early 2020s). Library generation was performed with the immunoSEQ multiplex PCR assay. TCRdb's version of the immuneACCESS table is confined to in-frame rearrangements and falls short of the full clone set. An unresolved V gene accounts for under half of the shortfall where checked; the remainder is of unknown origin. This sample has around 280,000 clones in its table, and approximately 90% of those were observed once. About 2.2% of the sample is taken by the ten largest. Sequencing was carried out using peripheral blood. The receptors derive from a woman aged 50 to 60 who had recovered from COVID-19.

This clone was counted between two and nine times. This rearrangement joins TRBV19 to TRBJ2-7; 7 bases fit TRBD2. Germline CDR1 LNHDA, CDR2 SQIVND (reference sequence). V lost 3 bases and J lost 5; bases outside the gene matches: 7. This CDR3 comprises 14 residues. Here the CDR3 reads CASSIGLAVDEQYF. The CDR3 DNA follows: TGTGCCAGTAGTATCGGTCTAGCGGTTGACGAGCAGTACTTC.

This clone was detected a few times. The chain has TRBV7-3 and TRBJ2-1, with unresolved D. Trimming took off 5 bases at V and 5 bases at J, with 10 bases between the two ends. This CDR3 has 13 amino acids. The germline CDR1 and CDR2 sequences are SGHTA and FQGTGA. Here the CDR3 reads CASSPQADNEQFF. In DNA form, the CDR3 reads TGTGCCAGCAGCCCTCAAGCCGACAATGAGCAGTTCTTC.

This clone was found a few times. The chain has TRBV5-1 and TRBJ2-7; no reliable D call. Germline V gene lookup returns CDR1 SGHRS and CDR2 YFSETQ. This CDR3 is 17 amino acids long. V lost 2 bases to trimming and J lost 4 bases, with 22 bases between them. CDR3 nucleotides: TGCGCCAGCAGCTTCCTCCCCCCTCCGACAAGCCCATACGAGCAGTACTTC. As protein: CASSFLPPPTSPYEQYF.

The CDR3 bases are TGCAGTGCTGGGAGGGTCTACGAGCAGTACTTC. It yields the protein CSAGRVYEQYF. The chain has TRBV20-1 and TRBJ2-7; TRBD2 matches 7 bases. The CDR3 is made up of 11 amino acids. The germline gives CDR1 DFQATT, CDR2 SNEGSKA (reference sequence). The V segment lost 5 bases and the J segment 3 bases; nucleotides outside the gene matches: 1.

The chain joins TRBV15 to TRBJ1-1, with TRBD1 matching over 7 bases. The V and J ends lost 2 bases and 5 bases, in that order; junction bases with no gene match: 8. Germline V gives CDR1 LNHNV, CDR2 YYDKDF (reference sequence). The CDR3 has 15 residues. CDR3 DNA sequence: TGTGCCACCAGCAGACCCCGACAGGGCGGGACTGAAGCTTTCTTT. The encoded protein is CATSRPRQGGTEAFF. Together with reference TRBV15 and TRBJ1-1, the CDR3 gives the full variable domain: DAMVIQNPRYQVTQFGKPVTLSCSQTLNHNVMYWYQQKSSQAPKLLFHYYDKDFNNEADTPDNFQSRRPNTSFCFLDIRSPGLGDTAMYLCATSRPRQGGTEAFFGQGTRLTVV.

The rearrangement joins TRBV5-4 to TRBJ1-6, with 8 positions matching TRBD1. This CDR3 has 17 amino acids. The V segment lost 6 bases and the J segment 9 bases; nucleotides outside the gene matches: 17. Germline values: CDR1 SGHNT, CDR2 YYREEE (reference sequence). Here the CDR3 DNA reads TGTGCCAGCACCGCCGCGAGAGGACAGGGACGGGGTTCACCCCTCCACTTT. Its translation is CASTAARGQGRGSPLHF.

The V call is TRBV19, the J call TRBJ1-2; 9 bases agree with TRBD1. Trimming took 7 bases from V and 8 from J; bases not matched to a gene: 8. Germline CDR1 is LNHDA and CDR2 is SQIVND (reference sequence). The CDR3 spans 13 residues. CDR3 in DNA: TGTGCCAGTACTAGAGGGACAGGGCGCGGCTACACCTTC. Its protein product is CASTRGTGRGYTF.

The chain has TRBV6-5 and TRBJ1-2; the D is unclear. Between the trimmed V and J ends, which lost 2 bases and 3 bases, there was a span of 13 bases. The CDR3 is made up of 15 amino acids. Germline V lookup: CDR1 MNHEY, CDR2 SVGAGI. CDR3 DNA: TGTGCCAGCAGTTACAGCGGGGTACCTCACTATGGCTACACCTTC. This encodes CASSYSGVPHYGYTF.

This rearrangement joins TRBV5-6 to TRBJ2-7, with 7 bases matching TRBD1. The CDR3 sequence is 16 residues long. Germline trimming cut 5 bases from V and 4 bases from J; bases unmatched to any gene: 15. Germline CDR1 and CDR2: SGHDT and YYEEEE. CDR3 residues: CASRFRPDREDYEQYF. As DNA, the CDR3 is TGTGCCAGCAGGTTCCGACCCGACAGGGAAGATTACGAGCAGTACTTC.

V usage is TRBV28 and J usage is TRBJ2-6; perhaps TRBD2 as D (7 bases). Trimming left V 6 bases short and J 0 bases short, with 18 bases between. The CDR3 totals 18 residues. Germline V CDR1 and CDR2: MDHEN, SYDVKM. CDR3 sequence (DNA): TGTGCCAGCAGCCCAGGGCGCGGGGGCTTCTCTGGGGCCAACGTCCTGACTTTC. Protein: CASSPGRGGFSGANVLTF.

This chain links TRBV13 with TRBJ2-5; 12 bases are a match to TRBD2. The germline CDR1 and CDR2 sequences are PRHDT and FYEKMQ (reference sequence). The trim removed 5 bases at V and 5 bases at J, leaving 9 bases unmatched. There are 16 residues in the CDR3. CDR3 nucleotides: TGTGCCAGCAGCCCGGGGACTAGCGGGTTGTGGGAGACCCAGTACTTC. Translated: CASSPGTSGLWETQYF.

The CDR3 is CASSPLPAGNTIYF. CDR3 nucleotides: TGTGCCAGCTCACCTCTCCCGGCTGGAAACACCATATATTTT. This sequence joins TRBV18 and TRBJ1-3; D not resolved. Germline V CDR1 and CDR2: KGHSH, LQKENI. V was trimmed by 3 bases and J by 2 bases, leaving 8 bases between them. The CDR3 extends over 14 amino acids.

This chain connects TRBV3-1 (or the pseudogene TRBV3-2) to TRBJ1-2; D is possibly TRBD1 (5 bases). The germline V and J ends were trimmed by 4 bases and 8 bases, with 23 bases remaining between them. The CDR3 is 16 residues long. Germline V CDR1 and CDR2: LGHDT, YNNKEL (reference sequence). CDR3 region: CASSPVPDQGAEGYTF. The CDR3 DNA follows: TGTGCCAGCAGCCCAGTACCCGACCAGGGCGCTGAGGGCTACACCTTC.

The V and J genes are TRBV6-5 and TRBJ1-1, with D unclear. In germline, CDR1 is MNHEY, CDR2 SVGAGI. The V end was cut by 11 bases, the J end by 0 bases, with 16 bases between. CDR3 length: 14 residues. The CDR3 DNA is TGTGCCGTCCAGCCGCAGGCGATGAACACTGAAGCTTTCTTT. Translating it yields CAVQPQAMNTEAFF.

The chain links TRBV28 to TRBJ2-1, with D tentatively TRBD2 (5 bases). The CDR3 contains 16 residues. Germline V gives CDR1 MDHEN, CDR2 SYDVKM. Trimming removed 5 bases from V and 0 bases from J, with 14 bases in between. The CDR3 DNA reads TGTGCCAGCAGTCCACTCGGGGTCAGCTCCTACAATGAGCAGTTCTTC. This translates into CASSPLGVSSYNEQFF.

J is TRBJ2-1 and V is TRBV4-3; 14 bases match TRBD2. J gave up 0 bases and V 0 bases, and 7 bases lay outside the gene matches. Germline CDR1 is LGHNA and CDR2 is YSLEER. The CDR3 covers 20 residues. The DNA for the CDR3 is TGCGCCAGCAGCCAAGATGGACTAGCGGGGGGCTCGAGCTCCTACAATGAGCAGTTCTTC. It is translated as CASSQDGLAGGSSSYNEQFF.

For this clone: An end of the junction does not agree with germline; a read error may underlie this. The chain joins TRBV28 to TRBJ2-7; possible D gene TRBD2, 6 bases. Germline CDR1 MDHEN, CDR2 SYDVKM. The CDR3 totals 12 residues. In nucleotides, the CDR3 is TGCGCTGTTGGAGGGCTCTCCTACGAGCAGTACTTC. Amino acids: CAVGGLSYEQYF.

This clone was observed a single time. The V and J genes are TRBV7-3 and TRBJ2-7, with TRBD1 matching over 9 bases. V lost 5 bases, J lost 3 bases, and 5 bases stayed unmatched. The CDR3 length is 14 residues. From germline, CDR1 is SGHTA and CDR2 FQGTGA. The CDR3 region has the DNA TGTGCCAGCAGCACCGGGACAGGGATCTACGAGCAGTACTTC. It translates to CASSTGTGIYEQYF.

J is TRBJ2-3 and V is TRBV30; 10 bases are shared with TRBD1. This CDR3 spans 14 amino acids. Germline values: CDR1 GTSNPN, CDR2 SVGIG (reference sequence). V trimming: 0 bases; J trimming: 5 bases; junction bases outside the gene matches: 2. The CDR3, as DNA: TGTGCCTGGAGTGTAGGACAGGGGGTAGATACGCAGTATTTT. It specifies CAWSVGQGVDTQYF.

This clone has only one observation. This chain connects TRBV7-6 to TRBJ1-1; tentatively, D is TRBD1 (5 bases). Germline V gene data show CDR1 as SGHVS and CDR2 as FNYEAQ. Trimming took 6 bases from V and 4 from J, leaving 18 bases between them. The CDR3 extends over 15 amino acids. The CDR3 nucleotides read TGTGCCAGCAGTCCCTTAGGGGTTGGTTTCACTGAAGCTTTCTTT. Protein product: CASSPLGVGFTEAFF.